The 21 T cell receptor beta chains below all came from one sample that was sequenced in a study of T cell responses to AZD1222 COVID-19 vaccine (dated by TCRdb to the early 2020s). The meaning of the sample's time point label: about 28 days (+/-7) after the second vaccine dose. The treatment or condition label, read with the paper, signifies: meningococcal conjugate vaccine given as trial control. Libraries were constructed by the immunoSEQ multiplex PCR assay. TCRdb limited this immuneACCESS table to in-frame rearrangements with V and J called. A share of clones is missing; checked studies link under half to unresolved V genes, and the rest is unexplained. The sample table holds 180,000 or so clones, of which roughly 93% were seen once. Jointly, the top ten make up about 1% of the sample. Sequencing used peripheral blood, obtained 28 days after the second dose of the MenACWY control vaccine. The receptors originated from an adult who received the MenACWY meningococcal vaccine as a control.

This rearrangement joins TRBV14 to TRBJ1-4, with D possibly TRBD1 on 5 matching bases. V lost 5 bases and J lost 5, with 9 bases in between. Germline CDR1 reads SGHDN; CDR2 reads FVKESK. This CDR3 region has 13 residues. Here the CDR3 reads CASSAGLNEKLFF. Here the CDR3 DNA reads TGTGCCAGCAGCGCAGGGTTAAATGAAAAACTGTTTTTT. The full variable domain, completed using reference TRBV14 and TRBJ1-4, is EAGVTQFPSHSVIEKGQTVTLRCDPISGHDNLYWYRRVMGKEIKFLLHFVKESKQDESGMPNNRFLAERTGGTYSTLKVQPAELEDSGVYFCASSAGLNEKLFFGSGTQLSVL.

CDR3 sequence: CASSMARGITEAFF. CDR3 coding DNA: TGTGCCAGTAGTATGGCAAGGGGAATCACTGAAGCTTTCTTT. V is TRBV19 and J is TRBJ1-1; D might be TRBD1 (5 bases). With 3 bases removed from V and 4 bases from J, the gap between germline ends came to 12 bases. The CDR3 has 14 residues. Per the germline V gene, CDR1 is LNHDA and CDR2 is SQIVND (reference sequence).

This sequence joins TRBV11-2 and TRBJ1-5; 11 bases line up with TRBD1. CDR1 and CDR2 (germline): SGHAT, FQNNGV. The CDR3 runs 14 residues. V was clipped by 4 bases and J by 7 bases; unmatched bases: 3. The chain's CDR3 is CASSSGDRGQPQHF. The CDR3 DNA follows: TGTGCCAGCAGCTCAGGGGACAGGGGGCAGCCCCAGCATTTT.

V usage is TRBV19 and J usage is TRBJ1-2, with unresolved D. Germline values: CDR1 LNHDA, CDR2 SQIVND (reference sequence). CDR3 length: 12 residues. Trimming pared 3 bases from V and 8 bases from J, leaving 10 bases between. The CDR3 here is CASSMRFQGYTF. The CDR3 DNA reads TGTGCCAGTAGTATGCGGTTTCAGGGCTACACCTTC.

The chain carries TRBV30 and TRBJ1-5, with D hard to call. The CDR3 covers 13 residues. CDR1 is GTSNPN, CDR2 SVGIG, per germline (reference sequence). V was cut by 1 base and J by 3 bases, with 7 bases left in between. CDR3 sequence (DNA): TGTGCCTGGAGTGAAGGCGTCAATCAGCCCCAGCATTTT. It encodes CAWSEGVNQPQHF.

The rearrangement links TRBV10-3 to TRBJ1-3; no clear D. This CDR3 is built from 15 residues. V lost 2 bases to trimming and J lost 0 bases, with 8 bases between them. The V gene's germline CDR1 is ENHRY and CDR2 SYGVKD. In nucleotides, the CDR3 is TGTGCCATCAGTGAGGCCCGAAGCTCTGGAAACACCATATATTTT. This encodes CAISEARSSGNTIYF.

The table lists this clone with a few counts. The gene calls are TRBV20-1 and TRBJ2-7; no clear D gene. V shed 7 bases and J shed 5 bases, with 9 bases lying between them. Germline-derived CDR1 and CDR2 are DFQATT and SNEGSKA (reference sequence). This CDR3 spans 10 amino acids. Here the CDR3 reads CSVSRDEQYF. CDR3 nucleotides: TGCAGTGTCTCGAGAGACGAGCAGTACTTC.

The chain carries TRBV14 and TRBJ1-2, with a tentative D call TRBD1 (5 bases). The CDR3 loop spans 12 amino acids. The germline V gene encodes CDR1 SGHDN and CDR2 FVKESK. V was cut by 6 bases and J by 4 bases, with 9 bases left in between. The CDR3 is CASSRQIYGYTF. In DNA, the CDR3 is TGTGCCAGCAGTCGACAGATCTATGGCTACACCTTC.

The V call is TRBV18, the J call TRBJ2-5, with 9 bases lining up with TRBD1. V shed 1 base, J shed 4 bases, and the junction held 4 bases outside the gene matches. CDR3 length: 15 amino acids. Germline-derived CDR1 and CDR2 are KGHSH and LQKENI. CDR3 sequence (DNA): TGTGCCAGCTCACCACGACAGGGGGAAGGAGAGACCCAGTACTTC. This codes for CASSPRQGEGETQYF.

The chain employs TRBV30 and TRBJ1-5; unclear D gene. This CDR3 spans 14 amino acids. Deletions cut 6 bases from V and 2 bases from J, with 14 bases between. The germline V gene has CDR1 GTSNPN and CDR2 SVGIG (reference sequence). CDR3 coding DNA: TGTGCCTGCAATACCCGCGGGGGCAATCAGCCCCAGCATTTT. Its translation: CACNTRGGNQPQHF. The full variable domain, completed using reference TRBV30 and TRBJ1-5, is SQTIHQWPATLVQPVGSPLSLECTVEGTSNPNLYWYRQAAGRGLQLLFYSVGIGQISSEVPQNLSASRPQDRQFILSSKKLLLSDSGFYLCACNTRGGNQPQHFGDGTRLSIL.

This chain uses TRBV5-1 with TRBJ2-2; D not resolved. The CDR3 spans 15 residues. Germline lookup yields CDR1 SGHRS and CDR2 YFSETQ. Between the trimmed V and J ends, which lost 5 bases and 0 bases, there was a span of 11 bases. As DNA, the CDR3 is TGCGCCAGCAGGGAAAGGACCGCGAACACCGGGGAGCTGTTTTTT. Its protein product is CASRERTANTGELFF.

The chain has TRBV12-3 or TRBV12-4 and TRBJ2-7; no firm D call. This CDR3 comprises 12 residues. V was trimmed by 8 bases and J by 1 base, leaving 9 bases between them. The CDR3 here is CASSMGSYEQYF. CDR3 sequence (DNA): TGTGCCAGCTCCATGGGATCCTACGAGCAGTACTTC.

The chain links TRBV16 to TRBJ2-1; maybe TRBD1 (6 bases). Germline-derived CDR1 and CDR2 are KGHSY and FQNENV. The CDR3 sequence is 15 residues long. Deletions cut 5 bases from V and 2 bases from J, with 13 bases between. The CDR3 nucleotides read TGTGCCAGCAGCAAAGACAGGACCCCCTACAATGAGCAGTTCTTC. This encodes CASSKDRTPYNEQFF. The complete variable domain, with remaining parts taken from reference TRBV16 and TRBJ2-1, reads GEEVAQTPKHLVRGEGQKAKLYCAPIKGHSYVFWYQQVLKNEFKFLISFQNENVFDETGMPKERFSAKCLPNSPCSLEIQATKLEDSAVYFCASSKDRTPYNEQFFGPGTRLTVL.

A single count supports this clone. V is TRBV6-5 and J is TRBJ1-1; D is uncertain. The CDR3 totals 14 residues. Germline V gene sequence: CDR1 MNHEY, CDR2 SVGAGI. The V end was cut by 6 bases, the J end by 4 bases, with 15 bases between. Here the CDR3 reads CASRQFSTGTEAFF. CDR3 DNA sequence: TGTGCCAGCAGGCAATTTAGCACTGGCACTGAAGCTTTCTTT.

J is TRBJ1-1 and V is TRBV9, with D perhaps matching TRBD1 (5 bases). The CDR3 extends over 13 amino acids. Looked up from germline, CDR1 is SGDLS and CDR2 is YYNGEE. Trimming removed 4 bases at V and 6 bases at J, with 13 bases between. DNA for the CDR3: TGTGCCAGCAGCTACGGAGGGGTGGCTGAAGCTTTCTTT. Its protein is CASSYGGVAEAFF.

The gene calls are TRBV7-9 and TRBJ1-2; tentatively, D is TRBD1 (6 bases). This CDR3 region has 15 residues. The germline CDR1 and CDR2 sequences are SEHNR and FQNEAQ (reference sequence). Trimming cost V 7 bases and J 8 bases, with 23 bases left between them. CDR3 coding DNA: TGTGCCAGCAATCGAGGGGGACAACATTCTAGGGGCTACACCTTC. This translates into CASNRGGQHSRGYTF.

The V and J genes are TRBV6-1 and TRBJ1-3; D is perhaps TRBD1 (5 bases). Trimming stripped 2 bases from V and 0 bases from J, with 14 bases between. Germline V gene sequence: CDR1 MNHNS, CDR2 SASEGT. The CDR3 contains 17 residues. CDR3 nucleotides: TGTGCCAGCAGTGAACCGGGGGATTGGGTCTCTGGAAACACCATATATTTT. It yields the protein CASSEPGDWVSGNTIYF.

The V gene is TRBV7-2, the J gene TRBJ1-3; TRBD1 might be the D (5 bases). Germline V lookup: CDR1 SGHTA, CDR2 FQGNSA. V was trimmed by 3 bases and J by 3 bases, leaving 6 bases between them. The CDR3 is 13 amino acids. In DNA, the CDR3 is TGTGCCAGCAGCTTTGGGGGTGGAAACACCATATATTTT. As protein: CASSFGGGNTIYF.

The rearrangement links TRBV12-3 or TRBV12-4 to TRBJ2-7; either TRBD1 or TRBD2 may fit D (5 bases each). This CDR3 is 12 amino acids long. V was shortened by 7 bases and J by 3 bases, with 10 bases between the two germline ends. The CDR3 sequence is CASKGSSYEQYF. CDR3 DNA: TGTGCCAGCAAGGGGAGTAGCTACGAGCAGTACTTC.

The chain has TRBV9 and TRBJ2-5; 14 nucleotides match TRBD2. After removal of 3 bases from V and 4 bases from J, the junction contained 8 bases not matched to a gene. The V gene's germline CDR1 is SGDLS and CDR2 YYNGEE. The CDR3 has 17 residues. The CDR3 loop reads CASSAIRTSGGLETQYF. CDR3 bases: TGTGCCAGCAGCGCAATCAGGACTAGCGGGGGGTTAGAGACCCAGTACTTC.

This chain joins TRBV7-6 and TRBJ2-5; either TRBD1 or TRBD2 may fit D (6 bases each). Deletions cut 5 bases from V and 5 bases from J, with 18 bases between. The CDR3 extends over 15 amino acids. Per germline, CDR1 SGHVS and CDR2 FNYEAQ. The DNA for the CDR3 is TGTGCCAGCAGCGCCTCCCCGGGGGCGCGGGAGACCCAGTACTTC. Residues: CASSASPGARETQYF. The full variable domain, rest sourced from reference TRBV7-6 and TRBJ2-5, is GAGVSQSPRYKVTKRGQDVALRCDPISGHVSLYWYRQALGQGPEFLTYFNYEAQQDKSGLPNDRFSAERPEGSISTLTIQRTEQRDSAMYRCASSASPGARETQYFGPGTRLLVL.